The 12 T cell receptor beta chains presented below share a single source sample, sequenced in a study of somatic mutations in cytotoxic T cells in rheumatoid arthritis. Clones were read by immunoSEQ multiplex PCR, and TCRdb kept only the in-frame ones, dropping some. The data show nearly 11,000 clones, with about 80% seen just once and about 9.1% held by the top ten. The source material was CD8+ T cells sorted from blood. The source is a woman aged 55-69 years with rheumatoid arthritis.

The V call is TRBV11-3, the J call TRBJ2-1; weak D call: TRBD2 (6 bases). This CDR3 comprises 15 residues. Trimming removed 5 bases at V and 0 bases at J, with 11 bases between. Germline V gene data show CDR1 as SGHNT and CDR2 as YENEEA. The DNA of the CDR3 is TGTGCCAGCAGCCCAGCCGGGGGCTCCTACAATGAGCAGTTCTTC. Translated, it gives CASSPAGGSYNEQFF.

The chain links TRBV27 to TRBJ1-6; unclear D gene. The V gene lost 0 bases and the J gene lost 9 bases, with 9 bases spanning the gap. The CDR3 length is 14 residues. Germline CDR1 reads MNHEY; CDR2 reads SMNVEV (reference sequence). CDR3 protein: CASSLSARSSPLHF. CDR3 nucleotides: TGTGCCAGCAGTTTATCGGCAAGGAGTTCACCCCTCCACTTT.

This chain links TRBV27 with TRBJ1-1; 7 bases are a match to TRBD1. Germline assignment: CDR1 MNHEY and CDR2 SMNVEV (reference sequence). This CDR3 comprises 15 residues. With 2 bases clipped from V and 1 base from J, the junction kept 4 bases outside the gene matches. The CDR3 sequence is CASSLHGDRNTEAFF. The CDR3 coding sequence is TGTGCCAGCAGTTTACATGGGGACAGGAACACTGAAGCTTTCTTT.

Only one count was recorded for this clone. This sequence joins TRBV19 and TRBJ2-7, with 7 positions matching TRBD2. The CDR3 consists of 13 residues. The germline V gene has CDR1 LNHDA and CDR2 SQIVND (reference sequence). Trimming cost V 10 bases and J 0 bases; bases outside gene matches: 6. The CDR3 spells CATSGRSSYEQYF. Written as DNA, the CDR3 is TGTGCCACTTCCGGGAGGTCCTCCTACGAGCAGTACTTC.

The chain is built from TRBV27 and TRBJ2-7, with 13 bases that match TRBD2. There are 18 residues in the CDR3. Germline loops: CDR1 MNHEY, CDR2 SMNVEV (reference sequence). The V segment lost 5 bases and the J segment 1 base; nucleotides outside the gene matches: 11. For the CDR3, the DNA is TGTGCCAGCAGTCCCGGGACTAGCGGGACCCGAGATTCCTACGAGCAGTACTTC. It specifies CASSPGTSGTRDSYEQYF.

The gene calls are TRBV2 and TRBJ2-5; no definite D call. Judging by the DNA end, TRBJ2-7 fits better; the J call may be wrong. The germline CDR1 and CDR2 sequences are SNHLY and FYNNEI. CDR3 length equals 15 residues. CDR3 sequence: CASSEQFIQDYEQYF. In DNA form, the CDR3 reads TGTGCCAGCAGTGAACAGTTTATCCAGGACTACGAGCAGTACTTC.

The V gene is TRBV12-5, the J gene TRBJ2-7, with 8 bases that match TRBD2. This CDR3 spans 15 amino acids. From germline, CDR1 is LGHNT and CDR2 FRNRAP. Trimming at V came to 9 bases and at J to 0 bases, leaving 10 bases not matched to a gene. CDR3 sequence reads: CARGPTSASSYEQYF. In nucleotides, the CDR3 is TGTGCTAGGGGGCCGACTAGCGCGAGCTCCTACGAGCAGTACTTC.

The chain joins TRBV5-5 to TRBJ1-6; 7 nucleotides align to TRBD1. Unmatched junction bases numbered 4, after V lost 0 bases and J lost 7 bases. Germline CDR1 and CDR2: SGHKS and YYEKEE (reference sequence). CDR3 length: 15 residues. CDR3 in amino acids: CASSLDTGVNSPLHF. CDR3 DNA sequence: TGTGCCAGCAGCTTGGATACAGGGGTCAATTCACCCCTCCACTTT.

DNA for the CDR3: TGTGCCAGCAGCGTAGATTGGCGGGAGGCCTACAATGAGCAGTTCTTC. Its translation: CASSVDWREAYNEQFF. This rearrangement joins TRBV9 to TRBJ2-1, with TRBD2 matching over 8 bases. The trim removed 0 bases at V and 2 bases at J, leaving 4 bases unmatched. There are 16 residues in the CDR3. CDR1 is SGDLS, CDR2 YYNGEE, per germline.

The genes are TRBV21-1 and TRBJ2-1; the table's D call of TRBD2 was not tested on the DNA. TRBV21-1 is tagged as a pseudogene. The CDR3 spans 18 residues. CDR3 DNA sequence: TGTGCCAGCAGCAAAGGAGCGGTAGCGGGAGAGAGTAAGGATGAGCAGTTCTTC. Its translation is CASSKGAVAGESKDEQFF.

As for this clone: At one end the junction does not follow the germline gene, possibly because of a read error. The CDR3 DNA follows: TGTGCTAGCAGCTTAGCTTCGGGACTTTTCTACGAGCAGTACTTC. Its translation: CASSLASGLFYEQYF. The rearrangement uses TRBV7-7 and TRBJ2-7; maybe TRBD2 (6 bases). The CDR3 runs 15 residues. CDR1 and CDR2 (germline): SSHAT, FNYEAQ (reference sequence).

The chain's CDR3 is CASSYRDYGELFF. CDR3 DNA sequence: TGTGCCAGCAGCTACAGGGACTACGGGGAGCTGTTTTTT. The chain couples TRBV11-2 to TRBJ2-2; tentative D call: TRBD2 (7 bases). CDR3 length: 13 residues. Per the germline V gene, CDR1 is SGHAT and CDR2 is FQNNGV. Trimming removed 4 bases from V and 7 bases from J, with 10 bases in between. The full variable domain, completed using reference TRBV11-2 and TRBJ2-2, is EAGVAQSPRYKIIEKRQSVAFWCNPISGHATLYWYQQILGQGPKLLIQFQNNGVVDDSQLPKDRFSAERLKGVDSTLKIQPAKLEDSAVYLCASSYRDYGELFFGEGSRLTVL.